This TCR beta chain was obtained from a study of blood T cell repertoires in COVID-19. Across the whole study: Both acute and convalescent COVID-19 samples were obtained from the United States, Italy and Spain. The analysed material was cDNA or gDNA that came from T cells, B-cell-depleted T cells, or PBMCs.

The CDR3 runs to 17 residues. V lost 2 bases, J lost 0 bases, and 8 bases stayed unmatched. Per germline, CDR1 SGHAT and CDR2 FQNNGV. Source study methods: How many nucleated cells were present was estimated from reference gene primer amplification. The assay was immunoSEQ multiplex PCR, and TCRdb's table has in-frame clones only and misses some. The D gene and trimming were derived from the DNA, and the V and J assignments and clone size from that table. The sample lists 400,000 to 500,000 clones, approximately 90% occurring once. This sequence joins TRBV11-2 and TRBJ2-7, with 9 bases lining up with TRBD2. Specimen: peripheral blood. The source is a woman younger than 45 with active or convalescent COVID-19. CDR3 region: CASSLLGLARSSYEQYF. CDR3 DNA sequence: TGTGCCAGCAGCTTATTGGGACTAGCCCGGAGCTCCTACGAGCAGTACTTC.